A single sample is the source of the 16 T cell receptor beta chains below, sequenced in a study of regulatory T cells in long-lasting Graves disease. In building TCR beta libraries, iRepertoire HTBI primers were used together with Arm-PCR of CDR3 regions. TCRdb redid the calling of the multiplex PCR reads with MiXCR, one entry per CDR3 protein. Of about 500,000 distinct CDR3 sequences detected, around 12% appear once; the ten largest clones hold roughly 8.9%. The sample's time point: newly diagnosed GD, antithyroid drugs for less than 3 months. PBMC-extracted RNA yielded the TCR library. In addition, the sample was reused for a study of T cells in Graves' hyperthyroidism and ophthalmopathy.

The material was peripheral blood mononuclear cells (PBMCs), obtained at new diagnosis, from a patient treated with antithyroid drugs. The source of these receptors is a woman in her thirties with Graves disease.

This chain connects TRBV29-1 to TRBJ2-2; D unclear. Looked up from germline, CDR1 is SQVTM and CDR2 is ANQGSEA. The CDR3 covers 13 residues. Trimming left V 3 bases short and J 4 bases short, with 9 bases between. CDR3 sequence: CSVDSPSTGELFF. In DNA, the CDR3 is TGCAGCGTTGATTCGCCATCCACCGGGGAGCTGTTTTTT.

This clonotype was picked up many times. The rearrangement links TRBV28 to TRBJ1-2; the D is unclear. This CDR3 comprises 12 residues. Per the germline V gene, CDR1 is MDHEN and CDR2 is SYDVKM. The germline V and J ends were trimmed by 5 bases and 2 bases, with 6 bases remaining between them. This chain's CDR3 is CASSVLNYGYTF. Written as DNA, the CDR3 is TGTGCCAGCAGTGTCTTGAACTATGGCTACACCTTC.

This clonotype occurred many times. CDR3 residues: CASSEDGGSSYEQYF. Here the CDR3 DNA reads TGTGCCAGCAGTGAAGATGGGGGTTCCTCCTACGAGCAGTACTTC. The rearrangement joins TRBV6-1 to TRBJ2-7, with D perhaps matching TRBD1 or TRBD2 (5 bases each). The length of the CDR3 is 15 residues. Trimming took 1 base from V and 0 from J, leaving 10 bases between them. CDR1 is MNHNS, CDR2 SASEGT, per germline.

In this sample, this clonotype turned up many times. Here the CDR3 DNA reads TGTGCCAGCAGCTTAGTCTCCGAGCAGTACTTC. Amino acid sequence: CASSLVSEQYF. This chain connects TRBV11-2 to TRBJ2-7; D is uncertain. This CDR3 contains 11 residues. Germline V gene sequence: CDR1 SGHAT, CDR2 FQNNGV. V was trimmed by 1 base and J by 6 bases, leaving 4 bases between them.

This clonotype was counted a single time. The J gene is TRBJ2-7, the V gene TRBV29-1, with D perhaps matching TRBD1 (6 bases). The V end lost 1 base, the J end lost 2 bases, and 15 bases lay between the germline ends. CDR1 and CDR2 from the germline V gene are SQVTM and ANQGSEA. The CDR3 runs to 15 residues. CDR3 region: CSVEVPDSWTYEQYF. DNA of the CDR3: TGCAGCGTTGAAGTCCCGGACAGCTGGACCTACGAGCAGTACTTC.

This clonotype was recorded many times. The chain joins TRBV7-2 to TRBJ1-2, with D perhaps matching TRBD1 (5 bases). Germline CDR1 SGHTA, CDR2 FQGNSA. V was shortened by 5 bases and J by 5 bases, with 12 bases between the two germline ends. CDR3 length equals 13 residues. CDR3 sequence reads: CASSPVGGYGYTF. In DNA form, the CDR3 reads TGTGCCAGCAGCCCCGTGGGGGGATATGGCTACACCTTC.

Concerning this clonotype: A much larger clone differs from this one at a single base, so this may be a read error. The chain is built from TRBV5-4 and TRBJ1-1; D is undetermined. Germline V lookup: CDR1 SGHNT, CDR2 YYREEE (reference sequence). The CDR3 runs to 17 residues. Trimming shortened V by 0 bases and J by 5 bases, and 20 bases separated the two germline ends. As DNA, the CDR3 is TGTGCCAGCAGCTTGGGGCTCTTGGGTCCCTCGAAGACTGAAGCTTTCTTT. Its protein is CASSLGLLGPSKTEAFF.

This clonotype has ten or more counts. The CDR3 sequence: CSASGLAGANEQFF. In DNA, the CDR3 is TGCAGTGCTTCGGGACTAGCGGGCGCGAATGAGCAGTTCTTC. This chain links TRBV20-1 with TRBJ2-1; 12 nucleotides align to TRBD2. Trimming took 5 bases from V and 7 from J; bases not matched to a gene: 6. The length of the CDR3 is 14 residues. The germline CDR1 and CDR2 sequences are DFQATT and SNEGSKA (reference sequence).

This clonotype was detected ten times or more. In DNA form, the CDR3 reads TGCGCCAGCAGCTTGGGAGCAGAGAACACTGAAGCTTTCTTT. Residues: CASSLGAENTEAFF. This sequence joins TRBV5-1 and TRBJ1-1, with D hard to call. Germline CDR1 and CDR2: SGHRS and YFSETQ. The V end lost 0 bases, the J end lost 1 base, and 7 bases lay between the germline ends. The CDR3 runs 14 residues.

This clonotype was seen many times. As DNA, the CDR3 is TGTGCCAGCACAAATCGGGGGTATGGCTACACCTTC. As protein: CASTNRGYGYTF. This rearrangement joins TRBV6-1 to TRBJ1-2; TRBD1 is a possible D gene (5 bases). With 7 bases removed from V and 5 bases from J, the gap between germline ends came to 11 bases. From germline, CDR1 is MNHNS and CDR2 SASEGT. The CDR3 spans 12 residues.

This clonotype was counted many times. The rearrangement joins TRBV2 to TRBJ1-2; 7 nucleotides line up with TRBD1. After removal of 6 bases from V and 1 base from J, the junction contained 17 bases not matched to a gene. The CDR3 has 18 residues. CDR1 and CDR2 (germline): SNHLY, FYNNEI. The CDR3 sequence: CASSARGGPRLYNYGYTF. Here the CDR3 DNA reads TGTGCCAGCAGCGCAAGAGGGGGCCCACGCCTTTATAACTATGGCTACACCTTC.

This clonotype was counted ten times or more. The chain has TRBV12-3 or TRBV12-4 and TRBJ2-3; D is ambiguous. The CDR3 sequence is 14 residues long. Trimming shortened V by 2 bases and J by 0 bases, and 6 bases separated the two germline ends. As DNA, the CDR3 is TGTGCCAGCAGTTTATTCGGGAGCACAGATACGCAGTATTTT. It codes for CASSLFGSTDTQYF.

In this sample, this clonotype turned up many times. This chain's CDR3 is CASRDLGGLTGELFF. CDR3 in DNA: TGTGCCAGCAGGGACCTAGGAGGATTGACCGGGGAGCTGTTTTTT. The V call is TRBV12-3 or TRBV12-4, the J call TRBJ2-2, with D possibly matching TRBD2 (5 bases). CDR3 size: 15 residues. The germline V and J ends were trimmed by 6 bases and 5 bases, with 16 bases remaining between them.

V and J are TRBV29-1 and TRBJ2-3; D ambiguous. Deletions cut 6 bases from V and 0 bases from J, with 16 bases between. The CDR3 sequence is 15 residues long. Germline lookup yields CDR1 SQVTM and CDR2 ANQGSEA. CDR3 nucleotide sequence: TGCAGCGTGACCAAATCGGGCAGAAGCACAGATACGCAGTATTTT. This translates into CSVTKSGRSTDTQYF.

There are many counts of this clonotype. The chain joins TRBV2 to TRBJ2-7, with TRBD1 identical over 7 bases. The CDR3 covers 15 residues. Germline lookup yields CDR1 SNHLY and CDR2 FYNNEI. Trimming removed 4 bases from V and 0 bases from J; junction bases left unmatched: 6. This chain's CDR3 is CASSVPDRYSYEQYF. The CDR3 DNA is TGTGCCAGCAGTGTTCCGGACAGGTACTCCTACGAGCAGTACTTC.

This clonotype has at least ten counts. The rearrangement links TRBV18 to TRBJ1-1; D unresolved. The CDR3 extends over 12 amino acids. Germline V gene sequence: CDR1 KGHSH, CDR2 LQKENI. V was cut by 10 bases and J by 8 bases, with 17 bases left in between. The CDR3 region is CATNAGGYEAFF. CDR3 DNA: TGTGCCACAAACGCGGGCGGATACGAAGCTTTCTTT.